This T cell receptor (beta chain) stems from a study of patients and donors after allogeneic stem cell transplantation. V was shortened by 5 bases and J by 7 bases, with 5 bases between the two germline ends. There are 10 residues in the CDR3. CDR1 and CDR2 (germline): DFQATT, SNEGSKA (reference sequence). This clonotype was picked up one time. MiXCR, run by TCRdb on the RT-PCR reads, gives a single entry per CDR3 protein. The sample lists fewer than 500,000 distinct CDR3 sequences; 16% were seen once. The sequenced sample was blood, either unsorted or a sorted T cell fraction (not recorded which). The source is a human donor who was either an allogeneic HSCT recipient or a stem cell or donor lymphocyte infusion donor (not recorded which). It is not recorded whose cells these are; they may come from a transplant donor. The chain uses TRBV20-1 and TRBJ1-4; D gene uncertain. The CDR3 region has the DNA TGCAGTGCTGCAAGTGAAAAACTGTTTTTT. This encodes CSAASEKLFF.